The entry below gives a single TCR beta chain sequence along with its context. The antigen it recognizes is unknown. Base qualities are not at hand, and no much larger clone is one base apart. Sorted T cell subsets were CFSE-labeled and co-cultured for roughly 5 days with allogeneic regulatory or mature dendritic cells at a 1:10 DC:T ratio. Naive T cells were sorted as CD45RA+ and memory T cells as CD45RO+ CD4+ or CD8+ cells by FACS. The T cells used for TCR sequencing were obtained from two healthy control subjects. The Qiagen DNeasy Blood & Tissue Kit was used to extract genomic DNA. The data were taken from a study of regulatory dendritic cells for organ transplantation (dated by TCRdb to the late 2010s). About the study as a whole: To make regulatory dendritic cells, monocytes were cultured with vitamin D3 on days 0 and 4 and with IL-10 on day 4. On day 6, LPS was added to the DC cultures to test how the DCs responded to a strong maturation-inducing agent. Sorted naive and memory CD4+ and CD8+ T cells had their TCRbeta repertoires sequenced both before and after allostimulation with either regulatory or mature dendritic cells.

Paper-wide results and their limitations: The repertoires of naive CD4+ and CD8+ T cells were highly diverse, while memory cell repertoires were less diverse, with memory CD8+ cells being the most oligoclonal. Expansion of memory CD8+ clones was induced by allostimulation in both subjects, but more limited expansion appeared to be induced by regulatory dendritic cells than by mature dendritic cells. Only a couple of subjects were sequenced, and considerable between-individual heterogeneity in the alloreactive memory CD8+ T cell pool was noted by the authors. Among the resting subsets, memory CD8+ T cells contained the most alloreactive TCR clonotypes.

V drops 7 bases and J drops 0 bases, leaving 21 bases in between. From the cysteine up to the phenylalanine, the CDR3 has a length of 17 residues. Just the 51-base CDR3 DNA is kept, in frame starting at base 1. CDR1 and CDR2 were assigned from the germline V gene (reference sequence) as LNHDA and SQIVND. A multiplexed two-step PCR with Vbeta-specific forward primers and Jbeta-specific reverse primers was used to amplify the TCRbeta CDR3 regions. TCRbeta libraries were sequenced on an Illumina instrument through the immunoSEQ service. The authors' pipeline ran thus. IMGT annotation was used to assign V, D and J genes, and synthetic CDR3 analogues were used to correct the counts for multiplex PCR bias. The immunoSEQ Analyzer calculated repertoire clonality as one minus the normalized Shannon entropy. Fisher's exact test with Benjamini-Hochberg false discovery rate control was used to define clonal expansion, with two-tailed P<0.01. TCRdb holds this immuneACCESS table with in-frame rearrangements only. Some clones are missing; in checked studies, unresolved V genes explain under half, and the rest has no known cause. The D gene and trimming were derived from the DNA, and the V and J assignments and clone size from that table. The sample table holds roughly 20,000 clones, of which 70% to 90% were seen once. About 0.68% of the sample is taken by the ten largest.

The sample was naive CD4+ T cells from blood cultured with regulatory dendritic cells. In light of the paper, this sample's cell subset or site label describes: CD45RA+ naive T cells. The V and J genes are TRBV19 and TRBJ1-1; too little of a D gene remains to name it. This sequence was found in a human donor in good health. DNA sequence: TGTGCCAGTACCCCGGGCCTTACATCCCATATGAACACTGAAGCTTTCTTT. It translates to CASTPGLTSHMNTEAFF.